These T cell receptor beta chains were read from a single sample in a study of blood T cell repertoires in COVID-19. Profiling relied on immunoSEQ multiplex PCR, and the TCRdb table lists in-frame clones only, not all of them. The repertoire holds 95,000 to 100,000 clones, with 91% as singletons. Sequencing was performed on peripheral blood. The receptors come from a man aged 45-65 years with acute or convalescent COVID-19. Both conserved end residues are part of each CDR3. Fields, in order: D gene, J gene, V gene, clone size, CDR3 DNA, CDR3 protein. A D gene is named only where the DNA matches it firmly. Clone sizes are given selectively: once, few, many, or a class where the clone is expanded.

NA TRBJ2-7 TRBV7-8 once TGTGCCAGCAGCTTATCGGACACCGACGAGCAGTACTTC CASSLSDTDEQYF
NA TRBJ1-5 TRBV21-1 once TGTGCCAGCAGCACCTGCTGGCCCCGATATAGCAATCAGCCCCAGCATTTT CASSTCWPRYSNQPQHF
TRBD1 TRBJ2-1 TRBV7-9 NA TGTGCCAGCAGCTTAAGGATAGGGGGCGTATACAATGAGCAGTTCTTC CASSLRIGGVYNEQFF
TRBD1 TRBJ2-1 TRBV3-1/TRBV3-2 NA TGTGCCAGCACCAGTTGGGGACAGGGTAGGAATGAGCAGTTCTTC CASTSWGQGRNEQFF
TRBD2 TRBJ2-1 TRBV30 NA TGTGCCTGGACCAATCAAGGGCGGGGGGGTCGGAATGAGCAGTTCTTC CAWTNQGRGGRNEQFF
NA TRBJ1-6 TRBV5-6 NA TGTGCCAGCAGTTTGTCAGGGCAGAATTCACCCCTCCACTTT CASSLSGQNSPLHF
NA TRBJ2-7 TRBV11-2 NA TGTGCCAGCAGCCAGGGACATTCCTACGAGCAGTACTTC CASSQGHSYEQYF
TRBD1 TRBJ1-4 TRBV4-1 NA TGCGCCAGCAGCCCCGGACAGGGGGCAACTAATGAAAAACTGTTTTTT CASSPGQGATNEKLFF
NA TRBJ2-7 TRBV20-1 NA TGCAGTGCTAGTCCGGGACTCTTCTCCTACGAGCAGTACTTC CSASPGLFSYEQYF
TRBD1 TRBJ1-1 TRBV5-6 NA TGTGCCAGCAGCCCGCGGGACAGGCTAGGGAACACTGAAGCTTTCTTT CASSPRDRLGNTEAFF